The next 32 T cell receptor beta chains were all read from a single sample in a study of OX40 agonist ivuxolimab in advanced cancers. Generated by immunoSEQ multiplex PCR, the TCRdb table keeps only in-frame clones and is missing some. Among about 58,000 clones, around four fifths were seen once, and the ten largest hold approximately 3.1%. The material sequenced was CD4+ or CD8+ T cells sorted from blood, taken in a trial of the OX40 agonist ivuxolimab. The receptors stem from an adult with an advanced solid tumor such as melanoma, head and neck, liver or kidney cancer.

The V call is TRBV5-4, the J call TRBJ2-5; TRBD2 agrees at 12 bases. This CDR3 has 16 residues. The V gene's germline CDR1 is SGHNT and CDR2 YYREEE (reference sequence). Losses at the gene ends were 3 bases for V and 4 bases for J; bases not matched to a gene: 7. CDR3 amino acids: CASSYRLAGDGETQYF. CDR3 nucleotide sequence: TGTGCCAGCAGCTACCGACTAGCGGGGGATGGAGAGACCCAGTACTTC.

V usage is TRBV7-6 and J usage is TRBJ2-3, with 10 bases matching TRBD1. V trimming: 5 bases; J trimming: 3 bases; junction bases outside the gene matches: 11. From germline, CDR1 is SGHVS and CDR2 FNYEAQ. This CDR3 region has 17 residues. CDR3 loop: CASSPLTRTGGTDTQYF. The CDR3 bases are TGTGCCAGCAGCCCACTTACCCGGACAGGGGGGACAGATACGCAGTATTTT.

This chain uses TRBV2 with TRBJ1-3; D perhaps matches TRBD1 (6 bases). Trimming pared 4 bases from V and 4 bases from J, leaving 8 bases between. Germline V gene sequence: CDR1 SNHLY, CDR2 FYNNEI. This CDR3 is 13 amino acids long. The CDR3 reads CASSGGLGNTIYF. The CDR3 DNA is TGTGCCAGCAGTGGGGGGCTGGGAAACACCATATATTTT.

The J gene is TRBJ2-6, the V gene TRBV4-2; 8 nucleotides agree with TRBD1. Germline-derived CDR1 and CDR2 are LGHNA and YNFKEQ. There are 18 residues in the CDR3. V lost 1 base to trimming and J lost 0 bases; unmatched junction nucleotides: 5. The DNA for the CDR3 is TGTGCCAGCAGCCAAGGCGGTCAGGGGGCCTCTGGGGCCAACGTCCTGACTTTC. Translation: CASSQGGQGASGANVLTF.

The V and J genes are TRBV10-3 and TRBJ1-5, with a weak D call TRBD1 (6 bases). Trimming stripped 4 bases from V and 4 bases from J, with 14 bases between. This CDR3 has 15 amino acids. Germline V lookup: CDR1 ENHRY, CDR2 SYGVKD. The CDR3 protein is CAISAGGAGNQPQHF. The CDR3 nucleotides read TGTGCCATCAGTGCCGGGGGCGCCGGGAATCAGCCCCAGCATTTT.

The chain joins TRBV5-6 to TRBJ1-2; D gene ambiguous. Germline V lookup: CDR1 SGHDT, CDR2 YYEEEE. This CDR3 comprises 12 residues. With 2 bases removed from V and 0 bases from J, the gap between germline ends came to 2 bases. The CDR3: CASSLPNYGYTF. Here the CDR3 DNA reads TGTGCCAGCAGCTTACCTAACTATGGCTACACCTTC.

This chain connects TRBV7-2 to TRBJ2-5; weak D call: TRBD1 (5 bases). The V gene's germline CDR1 is SGHTA and CDR2 FQGNSA. The ends were cut back, 1 base at V and 6 bases at J, with 12 bases in the middle. The CDR3 length is 14 residues. The CDR3: CASSLGPDMQTQYF. The CDR3 DNA is TGTGCCAGCAGCTTAGGTCCGGACATGCAGACCCAGTACTTC. Full variable domain (missing parts from reference TRBV7-2 and TRBJ2-5): GAGVSQSPSNKVTEKGKDVELRCDPISGHTALYWYRQSLGQGLEFLIYFQGNSAPDKSGLPSDRFSAERTGGSVSTLTIQRTQQEDSAVYLCASSLGPDMQTQYFGPGTRLLVL.

This clone was seen only a few times. The gene calls are TRBV27 and TRBJ1-6; weak D call: TRBD1 (5 bases). Trimming shortened V by 4 bases and J by 5 bases, and 9 bases separated the two germline ends. This CDR3 region has 14 residues. Germline lookup yields CDR1 MNHEY and CDR2 SMNVEV (reference sequence). CDR3 nucleotides: TGTGCCAGCAGTTACCGGGGCAATAATTCACCCCTCCACTTT. Its protein is CASSYRGNNSPLHF.

This clone was seen a few times. The chain carries TRBV10-2 and TRBJ2-7; D gene unclear. V was pared by 4 bases and J by 3 bases, with 4 bases between. The CDR3 is 11 residues long. Germline CDR1 is WSHSY and CDR2 is SAAADI. The CDR3 region is CASSGIYEQYF. CDR3 bases: TGCGCCAGCAGTGGTATCTACGAGCAGTACTTC.

The chain recombines TRBV9 with TRBJ2-3; 7 nucleotides match TRBD1. Germline CDR1 SGDLS, CDR2 YYNGEE. J was trimmed by 6 bases and V by 0 bases; bases with no gene match: 7. This CDR3 has 15 residues. This CDR3 is CASSVGSTGMDTQYF. The DNA of the CDR3 is TGTGCCAGCAGCGTAGGATCGACAGGGATGGATACGCAGTATTTT.

Here the CDR3 reads CASSLGGALQYF. The DNA of the CDR3 is TGTGCCAGCAGCTTAGGGGGAGCGCTTCAGTACTTC. This chain joins TRBV7-8 and TRBJ2-4; D may be TRBD2 (5 bases). The CDR3 runs 12 residues. Trimming stripped 1 base from V and 11 bases from J, with 9 bases between. Per the germline V gene, CDR1 is SGHVS and CDR2 is FQNEAQ.

V and J are TRBV30 and TRBJ1-5; weak D call: TRBD1 (5 bases). With 5 bases removed from V and 1 base from J, the gap between germline ends came to 9 bases. Germline CDR1 is GTSNPN and CDR2 is SVGIG (reference sequence). The CDR3 spans 13 residues. This chain's CDR3 is CAWGAKSNQPQHF. Written as DNA, the CDR3 is TGTGCCTGGGGGGCTAAGAGCAATCAGCCCCAGCATTTT.

DNA for the CDR3: TGTGCCAGCCGCCCCCCGTTGGGGTTTACAGATACGCAGTATTTT. Amino acid sequence: CASRPPLGFTDTQYF. This chain uses TRBV27 with TRBJ2-3; D is uncertain. The germline gives CDR1 MNHEY, CDR2 SMNVEV (reference sequence). The length of the CDR3 is 15 residues. The germline V and J ends were trimmed by 8 bases and 3 bases, with 18 bases remaining between them.

This chain uses TRBV6-5 with TRBJ2-7; no clear D gene. Per germline, CDR1 MNHEY and CDR2 SVGAGI. This CDR3 spans 13 amino acids. CDR3 nucleotides: TGTGCTTCCCGCGGATTTGACCCCTACGAGCAGTACTTC. This codes for CASRGFDPYEQYF.

The chain combines TRBV6-1 with TRBJ2-2; D is ambiguous. The V end was cut by 11 bases, the J end by 0 bases, with 10 bases between. Germline CDR1 MNHNS, CDR2 SASEGT. This CDR3 contains 13 residues. CDR3 sequence reads: CALDMPNTGELFF. Written as DNA, the CDR3 is TGTGCCCTCGACATGCCGAACACCGGGGAGCTGTTTTTT.

The chain carries TRBV5-6 and TRBJ2-3; D gene ambiguous. CDR3 length equals 14 residues. Germline values: CDR1 SGHDT, CDR2 YYEEEE. Trimming took off 0 bases at V and 0 bases at J, with 5 bases between the two ends. CDR3 amino acids: CASSLGGSTDTQYF. The CDR3 DNA is TGTGCCAGCAGCTTGGGGGGTAGCACAGATACGCAGTATTTT.

This clone was seen only once. V is TRBV7-2 and J is TRBJ2-3, with 12 bases identical to TRBD2. V shed 5 bases, J shed 3 bases, and the junction held 6 bases outside the gene matches. The V gene's germline CDR1 is SGHTA and CDR2 FQGNSA. The CDR3 extends over 16 amino acids. The CDR3 DNA reads as TGTGCCAGCAGCACTCGACTAGCGGGGGCAACAGATACGCAGTATTTT. This translates into CASSTRLAGATDTQYF.

CDR3 protein: CASSQRHQETQYF. CDR3 DNA sequence: TGTGCCAGTAGTCAGCGGCACCAAGAGACCCAGTACTTC. This sequence joins TRBV19 and TRBJ2-5; possibly TRBD2 for D (5 bases). V was clipped by 5 bases and J by 0 bases, with 7 bases between them. Germline values: CDR1 LNHDA, CDR2 SQIVND (reference sequence). This CDR3 spans 13 amino acids.

This sequence joins TRBV7-8 and TRBJ1-3; TRBD1 is a possible D gene (5 bases). Germline CDR1 and CDR2: SGHVS and FQNEAQ. The ends were cut back, 5 bases at V and 0 bases at J, with 11 bases in the middle. The CDR3 is made up of 15 amino acids. In DNA, the CDR3 is TGTGCCAGCAGCCCGGGACTCCTCTCTGGAAACACCATATATTTT. It specifies CASSPGLLSGNTIYF.

The chain has TRBV4-3 and TRBJ2-7; 7 nucleotides agree with TRBD2. CDR3 length equals 16 residues. CDR1 and CDR2 (germline): LGHNA, YSLEER. The ends lost 4 bases at V and 1 base at J; junction bases unmatched: 10. The CDR3 DNA sequence: TGCGCCAGCAGCCCTTATACGGGGGGATCTTCCTACGAGCAGTACTTC. Translation: CASSPYTGGSSYEQYF.

The chain joins TRBV19 to TRBJ2-5; D remains ambiguous. There are 14 residues in the CDR3. Germline lookup yields CDR1 LNHDA and CDR2 SQIVND (reference sequence). The V end lost 5 bases, the J end lost 2 bases, and 12 bases lay between the germline ends. CDR3 in amino acids: CASSSLGLQETQYF. The CDR3 bases are TGTGCCAGTAGTTCGTTAGGGCTACAAGAGACCCAGTACTTC.

This chain uses TRBV18 with TRBJ1-5; D might be TRBD1 (6 bases). Trimming pared 4 bases from V and 7 bases from J, leaving 14 bases between. CDR3 length: 14 amino acids. CDR1 is KGHSH and CDR2 is LQKENI in the germline V gene. CDR3 protein: CASSQGGMEQPQHF. CDR3 in DNA: TGTGCCAGCTCACAAGGGGGAATGGAACAGCCCCAGCATTTT.

V and J are TRBV19 and TRBJ1-2; 7 nucleotides align to TRBD1. Germline V gene sequence: CDR1 LNHDA, CDR2 SQIVND (reference sequence). CDR3 length: 15 amino acids. V shed 2 bases, J shed 7 bases, and the junction held 10 bases outside the gene matches. For the CDR3, the DNA is TGTGCCAGTAGTATAACGCAGGGGGACTTTGGTGGCTACACCTTC. It codes for CASSITQGDFGGYTF.

This clone has a single count. The chain joins TRBV10-1 to TRBJ2-1, with D unresolved. Trimming pared 6 bases from V and 2 bases from J, leaving 23 bases between. The V gene's germline CDR1 is WNHNN and CDR2 SYGVQD (reference sequence). This CDR3 region has 18 residues. The DNA of the CDR3 is TGCGCCAGCAGCGTCCTCATGCTTCAGAAACTGACCTACAATGAGCAGTTCTTC. Translation gives CASSVLMLQKLTYNEQFF.

V is TRBV5-1 and J is TRBJ1-3, with no clear D. The CDR3 totals 12 residues. Trimming took off 0 bases at V and 7 bases at J, with 5 bases between the two ends. From germline, CDR1 is SGHRS and CDR2 YFSETQ. The CDR3 here is CASSLDRNTIYF. The CDR3 region has the DNA TGCGCCAGCAGCTTGGACCGGAACACCATATATTTT.

This chain links TRBV5-1 with TRBJ1-2, with a tentative D call TRBD1 (5 bases). Trimming cost V 3 bases and J 6 bases, with 15 bases left between them. Germline V gives CDR1 SGHRS, CDR2 YFSETQ. The CDR3 covers 14 residues. CDR3 sequence: CASSSVQALNGYTF. The CDR3 nucleotides are TGCGCCAGCAGCTCCGTACAGGCCTTGAATGGCTACACCTTC.

This clone was recorded a few times. The chain has TRBV4-1 and TRBJ2-3; TRBD2 aligns across 8 bases. The trim removed 0 bases at V and 1 base at J, leaving 9 bases unmatched. CDR3 size: 18 residues. The germline V gene encodes CDR1 MGHRA and CDR2 YSYEKL. Here the CDR3 DNA reads TGCGCCAGCAGCCAAGACTTAAGCGGGGGCCGTCGCACAGATACGCAGTATTTT. Translation: CASSQDLSGGRRTDTQYF.

This clone was observed once. This chain uses TRBV19 with TRBJ1-5; 12 bases align to TRBD1. Germline CDR1 and CDR2: LNHDA and SQIVND (reference sequence). This CDR3 has 16 residues. With 0 bases clipped from V and 6 bases from J, the junction kept 3 bases outside the gene matches. The CDR3 loop is CASSIEAGQGAQPQHF. The CDR3 coding sequence is TGTGCCAGTAGTATAGAGGCGGGACAGGGGGCTCAGCCCCAGCATTTT.

The chain carries TRBV7-9 and TRBJ2-3; TRBD2 matches at 7 bases. This CDR3 is built from 15 residues. V shed 1 base and J 1 base; nucleotides not matched to a gene: 2. Germline V gene lookup returns CDR1 SEHNR and CDR2 FQNEAQ (reference sequence). DNA of the CDR3: TGTGCCAGCAGCTTAGGAACTAGCGGCACAGATACGCAGTATTTT. Translated: CASSLGTSGTDTQYF.

The V gene is TRBV9, the J gene TRBJ2-5; D is unclear. Trimming took 0 bases from V and 7 from J, leaving 7 bases between them. The germline gives CDR1 SGDLS, CDR2 YYNGEE. This CDR3 has 12 residues. DNA of the CDR3: TGTGCCAGCAGCGTAGGGGTGGGGACCCAGTACTTC. This sequence encodes CASSVGVGTQYF.

This clone was seen just once. V and J are TRBV6-1 and TRBJ1-4; possible D gene TRBD1, 6 bases. Trimming removed 6 bases from V and 7 bases from J, with 15 bases in between. This CDR3 has 14 residues. CDR1 and CDR2 from the germline V gene are MNHNS and SASEGT. In nucleotides, the CDR3 is TGTGCCAGCAGAGACGAGAGGGGGGCTGAAAAACTGTTTTTT. This sequence encodes CASRDERGAEKLFF.

CDR3 amino acids: CASSWAGTGPSEQYF. DNA for the CDR3: TGTGCCAGCAGTTGGGCCGGGACAGGCCCCTCTGAGCAGTACTTC. V is TRBV27 and J is TRBJ2-7, with 8 bases fitting TRBD1. Per germline, CDR1 MNHEY and CDR2 SMNVEV (reference sequence). The J segment lost 7 bases and the V segment lost 4 bases, leaving 12 bases of the junction unmatched. The CDR3 sequence is 15 residues long.